This passage covers 28 T cell receptor beta chains from one sample sequenced in a study of blood T cell repertoires in COVID-19. The protocol was immunoSEQ multiplex PCR, while the TCRdb copy is restricted to in-frame clones and leaves out a portion. This table holds roughly 190,000 clones, about four fifths found once. Sequencing used peripheral blood. The source of these receptors is a woman in her sixties with COVID-19, enrolled during active disease.

The genes are TRBV4-2 and TRBJ2-3, with 7 bases fitting TRBD1. With V trimmed by 2 bases and J by 1 base, 3 bases remained unmatched. This CDR3 spans 15 amino acids. Germline lookup yields CDR1 LGHNA and CDR2 YNFKEQ. DNA for the CDR3: TGTGCCAGCAGCCAACCTACAGGGGGCACAGATACGCAGTATTTT. Its protein product is CASSQPTGGTDTQYF.

The chain joins TRBV7-3 to TRBJ2-2; 11 nucleotides line up with TRBD1. V trimming: 5 bases; J trimming: 6 bases; junction bases outside the gene matches: 5. The CDR3 length is 15 residues. CDR1 SGHTA and CDR2 FQGTGA come from the germline V gene. The CDR3 region is CASSGQGALAGELFF. CDR3 nucleotide sequence: TGTGCCAGCAGCGGACAGGGGGCATTAGCCGGGGAGCTGTTTTTT.

This clone was picked up one time. The gene calls are TRBV4-2 and TRBJ1-2, with 8 nucleotides matching TRBD1. The J segment lost 6 bases and the V segment lost 0 bases, leaving 9 bases of the junction unmatched. Looked up from germline, CDR1 is LGHNA and CDR2 is YNFKEQ. There are 16 residues in the CDR3. The CDR3 DNA follows: TGTGCCAGCAGCCAAGAGACCCGACAGGGGCGGAATGGCTACACCTTC. It translates to CASSQETRQGRNGYTF.

This chain joins TRBV7-2 and TRBJ1-2; maybe TRBD1 (6 bases). In germline, CDR1 is SGHTA, CDR2 FQGNSA. The V and J ends lost 2 bases and 6 bases respectively, with 16 bases between them. This CDR3 contains 15 residues. CDR3 region: CASSLRGGFGDGYTF. The CDR3 DNA follows: TGTGCCAGCAGCTTAAGGGGGGGGTTTGGCGATGGCTACACCTTC.

This rearrangement joins TRBV9 to TRBJ2-3; 7 bases match TRBD2. The CDR3 has 17 amino acids. The V gene end was trimmed by 0 bases and the J gene end by 2 bases; junction bases not matched to a gene: 9. Germline V gene sequence: CDR1 SGDLS, CDR2 YYNGEE. For the CDR3, the DNA is TGTGCCAGCAGCGTAGATCCAGCGGGGATGCCCACAGATACGCAGTATTTT. Protein product: CASSVDPAGMPTDTQYF.

The genes are TRBV29-1 and TRBJ2-5, with a tentative D call TRBD2 (5 bases). With 7 bases removed from V and 1 base from J, the gap between germline ends came to 22 bases. Germline V gene sequence: CDR1 SQVTM, CDR2 ANQGSEA. There are 16 residues in the CDR3. The CDR3 region has the DNA TGCAGCGCCCTTGGACTGCCCGTAAGGGTCCAAGAGACCCAGTACTTC. Encoded protein: CSALGLPVRVQETQYF.

The chain carries TRBV20-1 and TRBJ2-5, with 10 positions matching TRBD2. Germline V lookup: CDR1 DFQATT, CDR2 SNEGSKA (reference sequence). V dropped 5 bases and J dropped 5; count of bases not matched to a gene: 8. The CDR3 loop spans 14 amino acids. DNA for the CDR3: TGCAGTGCTGGTGAGGGACTAGCGCGGGAGACCCAGTACTTC. Translating it yields CSAGEGLARETQYF.

This clone turned up a few times. The J gene is TRBJ2-2, the V gene TRBV2, with 8 bases fitting TRBD1. Germline V gives CDR1 SNHLY, CDR2 FYNNEI. V was pared by 4 bases and J by 7 bases, with 5 bases of the junction left unmatched. CDR3 length: 14 residues. This chain's CDR3 is CASSGTGLGGELFF. For the CDR3, the DNA is TGTGCCAGCAGTGGGACAGGGCTGGGCGGGGAGCTGTTTTTT.

This clone came up once. V and J are TRBV4-1 and TRBJ2-5, with 7 bases aligning to TRBD1. Per the germline V gene, CDR1 is MGHRA and CDR2 is YSYEKL. This CDR3 has 15 amino acids. J was trimmed by 4 bases and V by 2 bases; bases with no gene match: 7. CDR3 sequence: CASSQFNTGVETQYF. DNA of the CDR3: TGCGCCAGCAGCCAATTTAATACAGGGGTAGAGACCCAGTACTTC.

The rearrangement uses TRBV6-6 and TRBJ1-6; D is perhaps TRBD1 (5 bases). Trimming left V 9 bases short and J 7 bases short, with 13 bases between. This CDR3 has 13 residues. Germline CDR1 and CDR2: MNHNY and SVGAGI (reference sequence). The CDR3 DNA reads TGTGCCAGTCGTCCTAGGGGAAATTCACCCCTCCACTTT. Protein: CASRPRGNSPLHF.

The chain is built from TRBV5-4 and TRBJ2-5, with D perhaps TRBD2 (7 bases). Per the germline V gene, CDR1 is SGHNT and CDR2 is YYREEE (reference sequence). This CDR3 spans 19 amino acids. Between the trimmed V and J ends, which lost 2 bases and 5 bases, there was a span of 28 bases. CDR3 amino acids: CASSLSPRFGRGRLETQYF. The DNA for the CDR3 is TGTGCCAGCAGCTTATCTCCAAGGTTTGGGCGGGGGCGATTGGAGACCCAGTACTTC.

The chain joins TRBV6-2 or TRBV6-3 to TRBJ1-2; no reliable D call. The germline gives CDR1 MNHEY, CDR2 SVGEGT. The CDR3 runs 12 residues. V was pared by 5 bases and J by 1 base, with 5 bases between. Here the CDR3 reads CASSQNNYGYTF. DNA of the CDR3: TGTGCCAGCAGTCAGAATAACTATGGCTACACCTTC.

V is TRBV9 and J is TRBJ1-2; D perhaps matches TRBD1 (5 bases). V lost 2 bases, J lost 1 base, and 12 bases lay in between. There are 15 residues in the CDR3. In germline, CDR1 is SGDLS, CDR2 YYNGEE. The chain's CDR3 is CASSVGRAINYGYTF. Written as DNA, the CDR3 is TGTGCCAGCAGCGTTGGCAGGGCCATTAACTATGGCTACACCTTC.

The CDR3 DNA is TGTGCCAGCAGTTTATTGGCCTCTAACTATGGCTACACCTTC. It codes for CASSLLASNYGYTF. This chain uses TRBV27 with TRBJ1-2; the D is unclear. The V end lost 1 base, the J end lost 0 bases, and 6 bases lay between the germline ends. CDR1 is MNHEY, CDR2 SMNVEV, per germline (reference sequence). The CDR3 extends over 14 amino acids.

The rearrangement links TRBV2 to TRBJ1-5; D not resolved. The CDR3 loop spans 14 amino acids. V was clipped by 3 bases and J by 7 bases, with 13 bases between them. Looked up from germline, CDR1 is SNHLY and CDR2 is FYNNEI. The CDR3 region is CASSDVALTQPQHF. The CDR3 bases are TGTGCCAGCAGTGATGTAGCCCTAACACAGCCCCAGCATTTT. The full variable domain, its missing parts supplied by reference TRBV2 and TRBJ1-5, is EPEVTQTPSHQVTQMGQEVILRCVPISNHLYFYWYRQILGQKVEFLVSFYNNEISEKSEIFDDQFSVERPDGSNFTLKIRSTKLEDSAMYFCASSDVALTQPQHFGDGTRLSIL.

The chain has TRBV30 and TRBJ1-1; 10 bases map to TRBD1. In germline, CDR1 is GTSNPN, CDR2 SVGIG (reference sequence). V dropped 0 bases and J dropped 6; count of bases not matched to a gene: 10. The CDR3 extends over 16 amino acids. The DNA for the CDR3 is TGTGCCTGGAGTGTTCACCGGGACAGGGGTTTCCCTGAAGCTTTCTTT. This translates into CAWSVHRDRGFPEAFF.

This sequence joins TRBV7-2 and TRBJ2-7; TRBD2 might be the D (5 bases). The CDR3 spans 14 residues. Between the trimmed V and J ends, which lost 4 bases and 3 bases, there was a span of 13 bases. Looked up from germline, CDR1 is SGHTA and CDR2 is FQGNSA. Here the CDR3 reads CASSSDGVDYEQYF. For the CDR3, the DNA is TGTGCCAGCAGCTCGGACGGGGTTGACTACGAGCAGTACTTC.

V usage is TRBV14 and J usage is TRBJ1-2, with D unresolved. The ends were cut back, 1 base at V and 1 base at J, with 19 bases in the middle. Germline CDR1 and CDR2: SGHDN and FVKESK. The CDR3 is 18 amino acids. The CDR3 region has the DNA TGTGCCAGCAGCCAAGTTGGTTCGTCCGGACTTATTAACTATGGCTACACCTTC. Protein: CASSQVGSSGLINYGYTF.

The chain links TRBV30 to TRBJ1-1, with TRBD1 as a possible D gene (6 bases). Germline V CDR1 and CDR2: GTSNPN, SVGIG (reference sequence). This CDR3 region has 13 residues. V lost 0 bases to trimming and J lost 7 bases, with 12 bases between them. CDR3 in amino acids: CAWSVLQTGEAFF. CDR3 sequence (DNA): TGTGCCTGGAGTGTACTTCAGACAGGTGAAGCTTTCTTT.

This chain links TRBV7-2 with TRBJ1-2; 7 bases agree with TRBD1. J gave up 8 bases and V 0 bases, and 12 bases lay outside the gene matches. Germline loops: CDR1 SGHTA, CDR2 FQGNSA. The CDR3 contains 16 residues. Here the CDR3 reads CASSLAGVDRVSGYTF. CDR3 nucleotides: TGTGCCAGCAGCTTAGCCGGGGTCGACAGGGTATCCGGCTACACCTTC.

The V call is TRBV4-1, the J call TRBJ1-5; TRBD1 matches at 7 bases. Germline CDR1 reads MGHRA; CDR2 reads YSYEKL. The V gene end was trimmed by 1 base and the J gene end by 1 base; junction bases not matched to a gene: 4. This CDR3 region has 16 residues. The CDR3 nucleotides are TGCGCCAGCAGCCAAGCGCAGGGGGAGAGCAATCAGCCCCAGCATTTT. This encodes CASSQAQGESNQPQHF.

This chain uses TRBV27 with TRBJ2-7; 9 bases are shared with TRBD1. The CDR3 extends over 15 amino acids. Per the germline V gene, CDR1 is MNHEY and CDR2 is SMNVEV (reference sequence). V shed 6 bases and J 5 bases; nucleotides not matched to a gene: 11. In DNA, the CDR3 is TGTGCCAGCAGCTTGAGAGGTACAGGGGGCCACGAGCAGTACTTC. Its protein product is CASSLRGTGGHEQYF.

This clone was observed a few times. The chain has TRBV2 and TRBJ2-2, with 8 bases lining up with TRBD1. The V and J ends lost 6 bases and 3 bases, in that order; junction bases with no gene match: 3. CDR1 SNHLY and CDR2 FYNNEI come from the germline V gene. The CDR3 length is 14 residues. The CDR3 DNA sequence: TGTGCCAGCAGGCTGGACAGGGACACCGGGGAGCTGTTTTTT. Amino acid sequence: CASRLDRDTGELFF.

The rearrangement uses TRBV2 and TRBJ2-5; TRBD1 matches at 10 bases. The CDR3 totals 15 residues. Germline CDR1 is SNHLY and CDR2 is FYNNEI. Trimming at V came to 8 bases and at J to 1 base, leaving 7 bases not matched to a gene. The CDR3, as DNA: TGTGCCAGCGGAGGGACAGGGGTTTCCCAAGAGACCCAGTACTTC. Its protein is CASGGTGVSQETQYF. Combining the CDR3 with reference TRBV2 and TRBJ2-5 gives the whole variable domain EPEVTQTPSHQVTQMGQEVILRCVPISNHLYFYWYRQILGQKVEFLVSFYNNEISEKSEIFDDQFSVERPDGSNFTLKIRSTKLEDSAMYFCASGGTGVSQETQYFGPGTRLLVL.

The rearrangement uses TRBV10-3 and TRBJ2-2; TRBD1 might be the D (6 bases). CDR1 is ENHRY, CDR2 SYGVKD, per germline. Trimming removed 10 bases at V and 4 bases at J, with 19 bases between. This CDR3 comprises 15 residues. The DNA for the CDR3 is TGTGCCACTAGCCCAACAGGGTCGGGCACCGGGGAGCTGTTTTTT. This codes for CATSPTGSGTGELFF.

This clone came up a few times. The chain combines TRBV13 with TRBJ2-7; 8 positions match TRBD1. CDR3 size: 15 residues. The V and J ends lost 3 bases and 2 bases, in that order; junction bases with no gene match: 6. Germline lookup yields CDR1 PRHDT and CDR2 FYEKMQ (reference sequence). The CDR3 sequence: CASSFGTGLPYEQYV. CDR3 nucleotide sequence: TGTGCCAGCAGCTTCGGGACAGGTCTTCCCTACGAGCAGTACGTC.

The rearrangement uses TRBV29-1 and TRBJ1-1; a possible D gene is TRBD1 (5 bases). Germline lookup yields CDR1 SQVTM and CDR2 ANQGSEA. CDR3 length: 12 residues. Trimming cost V 7 bases and J 0 bases, with 9 bases left between them. CDR3 region: CSALGVNTEAFF. CDR3 sequence (DNA): TGCAGCGCATTAGGGGTGAACACTGAAGCTTTCTTT. Complete variable domain (other parts from reference TRBV29-1 and TRBJ1-1): SAVISQKPSRDICQRGTSLTIQCQVDSQVTMMFWYRQQPGQSLTLIATANQGSEATYESGFVIDKFPISRPNLTFSTLTVSNMSPEDSSIYLCSALGVNTEAFFGQGTRLTVV.

The chain uses TRBV7-2 and TRBJ2-3, with unresolved D. Germline V CDR1 and CDR2: SGHTA, FQGNSA. V gave up 4 bases and J gave up 2 bases, with 13 bases separating them. The CDR3 has 15 residues. The chain's CDR3 is CASSSRFAPTDTQYF. The CDR3 DNA is TGTGCCAGCAGCTCGCGATTCGCACCCACAGATACGCAGTATTTT.